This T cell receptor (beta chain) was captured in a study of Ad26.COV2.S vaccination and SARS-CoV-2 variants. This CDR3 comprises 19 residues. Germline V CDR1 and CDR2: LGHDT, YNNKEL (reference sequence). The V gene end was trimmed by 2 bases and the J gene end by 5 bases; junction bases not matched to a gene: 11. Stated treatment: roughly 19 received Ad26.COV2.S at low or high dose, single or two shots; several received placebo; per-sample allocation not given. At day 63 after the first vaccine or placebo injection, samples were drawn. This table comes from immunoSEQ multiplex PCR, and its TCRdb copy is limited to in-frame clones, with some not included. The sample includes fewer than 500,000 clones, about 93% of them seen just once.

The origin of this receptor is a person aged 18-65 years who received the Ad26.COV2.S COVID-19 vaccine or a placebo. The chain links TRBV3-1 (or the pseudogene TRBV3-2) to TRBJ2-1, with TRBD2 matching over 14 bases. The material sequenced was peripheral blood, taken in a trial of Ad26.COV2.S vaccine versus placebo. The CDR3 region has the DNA TGTGCCAGCAGCCAATATCTATCGACTAGCGGGAGGGCCGACAATGAGCAGTTCTTC. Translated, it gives CASSQYLSTSGRADNEQFF.